The 26 T cell receptor beta chains below were found in one sample sequenced in a study of T-cell reconstitution after alpha-beta-depleted transplantation in children. Unique molecular identifiers featured in how the TCRbeta library was prepared. TCRdb ran MiXCR on the PCR reads and lists one entry per CDR3 protein. The sample carries approximately 400,000 distinct CDR3 sequences, roughly a tenth recorded once. The sequencing here drew on PBMCs from the stem cell graft donor, taken from the stem cell graft. These receptors originate from a human donor who donated a stem cell graft to a child with acute myeloid leukemia.

This clonotype has a count of ten or more. The V call is TRBV5-1, the J call TRBJ2-3; 9 bases are a match to TRBD2. Losses at the gene ends were 2 bases for V and 2 bases for J; bases not matched to a gene: 3. Germline V gene lookup returns CDR1 SGHRS and CDR2 YFSETQ. This CDR3 contains 15 residues. As DNA, the CDR3 is TGCGCCAGCAGCTTCCTAGCGGGGAACACAGATACGCAGTATTTT. It specifies CASSFLAGNTDTQYF.

This clonotype was seen repeatedly, ten times or more. The chain employs TRBV15 and TRBJ2-3; 7 nucleotides line up with TRBD2. J gave up 2 bases and V 1 base, and 3 bases lay outside the gene matches. CDR1 is LNHNV, CDR2 YYDKDF, per germline (reference sequence). The CDR3 has 15 amino acids. DNA of the CDR3: TGTGCCACCAGCAGAGTAGCGGGCCCCACAGATACGCAGTATTTT. The encoded protein is CATSRVAGPTDTQYF.

This clonotype was seen a handful of times. The chain uses TRBV6-2 or TRBV6-3 and TRBJ2-2; 15 nucleotides align to TRBD2. The germline gives CDR1 MNHEY, CDR2 SVGEGT. The V segment lost 6 bases and the J segment 4 bases; nucleotides outside the gene matches: 12. The CDR3 loop spans 19 amino acids. The CDR3 is CASRRTGLAGGPRTGELFF. DNA of the CDR3: TGTGCCAGCAGACGGACCGGACTAGCGGGAGGGCCGCGCACCGGGGAGCTGTTTTTT.

In its sample, this clonotype was seen a few times. The V call is TRBV7-6, the J call TRBJ2-1, with D perhaps matching TRBD1 or TRBD2 (5 bases each). V dropped 1 base and J dropped 6 bases, with 10 bases sitting between them. The CDR3 consists of 14 residues. The germline gives CDR1 SGHVS, CDR2 FNYEAQ. CDR3 bases: TGTGCCAGCAGCTTAGAAGCGAGGGGCAATGAGCAGTTCTTC. This gives the protein CASSLEARGNEQFF.

This clonotype appeared a few times. CDR3 DNA sequence: TGTGCCAGCAGATTTGGGGGCGGCGAAAACACCATATATTTT. It yields the protein CASRFGGGENTIYF. The chain couples TRBV7-9 to TRBJ1-3, with a weak D call TRBD1 (6 bases). Germline-derived CDR1 and CDR2 are SEHNR and FQNEAQ (reference sequence). The V end lost 6 bases, the J end lost 6 bases, and 15 bases lay between the germline ends. The CDR3 consists of 14 residues.

Ten or more counts support this clonotype. The V call is TRBV5-1, the J call TRBJ2-5; TRBD2 matches 7 bases. Germline V gene lookup returns CDR1 SGHRS and CDR2 YFSETQ. This CDR3 comprises 14 residues. With V trimmed by 4 bases and J by 5 bases, 8 bases remained unmatched. In DNA, the CDR3 is TGCGCCAGCAGCCCTCCTGGCGGGAGCGAGACCCAGTACTTC. Its protein is CASSPPGGSETQYF.

The chain has TRBV27 and TRBJ1-5; D is ambiguous. The CDR3 has 14 residues. V dropped 2 bases and J dropped 4 bases, with 9 bases sitting between them. Germline lookup yields CDR1 MNHEY and CDR2 SMNVEV (reference sequence). The CDR3 nucleotides are TGTGCCAGCAGTTTAATAGGGTTAAATCAGCCCCAGCATTTT. It is translated as CASSLIGLNQPQHF.

Only a few counts were recorded for this clonotype. The chain uses TRBV27 and TRBJ2-3, with 12 bases that match TRBD2. The ends lost 5 bases at V and 4 bases at J; junction bases unmatched: 7. Germline CDR1 and CDR2: MNHEY and SMNVEV (reference sequence). This CDR3 comprises 16 residues. The CDR3 sequence is CASSLRLAGDADTQYF. For the CDR3, the DNA is TGTGCCAGCAGTCTTAGACTAGCGGGAGACGCAGATACGCAGTATTTT.

This clonotype was detected only a few times. Here the CDR3 reads CSASRLLGGYTF. CDR3 nucleotide sequence: TGCAGTGCTAGTCGCCTTCTGGGAGGCTACACCTTC. The rearrangement uses TRBV20-1 and TRBJ1-2; D call uncertain. Germline V gene sequence: CDR1 DFQATT, CDR2 SNEGSKA (reference sequence). CDR3 length: 12 residues. The ends were cut back, 3 bases at V and 8 bases at J, with 13 bases in the middle.

This clonotype was seen only a few times. This sequence joins TRBV6-2 or TRBV6-3 and TRBJ2-2, with 7 bases matching TRBD1. The CDR3 extends over 16 amino acids. Germline trimming cut 5 bases from V and 4 bases from J; bases unmatched to any gene: 10. Germline V gene sequence: CDR1 MNHEY, CDR2 SVGEGT. In DNA, the CDR3 is TGTGCCAGCAGTCCCCAAGACAGGGCGATCACCGGGGAGCTGTTTTTT. Translated, it gives CASSPQDRAITGELFF.

The rearrangement links TRBV7-8 to TRBJ2-7; 9 bases are a match to TRBD2. After removal of 0 bases from V and 2 bases from J, the junction contained 2 bases not matched to a gene. The CDR3 length is 15 residues. Germline CDR1 SGHVS, CDR2 FQNEAQ. The CDR3 bases are TGTGCCAGCAGCTTAGCGGCTAGCGGGGCCTACGAGCAGTACGTC. Amino acids: CASSLAASGAYEQYV.

This clonotype was picked up a small number of times. This chain links TRBV12-3 or TRBV12-4 with TRBJ2-7; D is ambiguous. This CDR3 comprises 12 residues. V dropped 5 bases and J dropped 7 bases, with 12 bases sitting between them. The CDR3 is CASSRNLGEQYF. The CDR3 nucleotides read TGTGCCAGCAGTCGAAATTTGGGGGAGCAGTACTTC.

This clonotype turned up a few times. The rearrangement links TRBV20-1 to TRBJ1-3; D unresolved. Germline assignment: CDR1 DFQATT and CDR2 SNEGSKA (reference sequence). Trimming took 5 bases from V and 0 from J, leaving 11 bases between them. CDR3 length equals 14 residues. The CDR3: CSAAGWDSGNTIYF. CDR3 in DNA: TGCAGTGCTGCGGGATGGGACTCTGGAAACACCATATATTTT.

This clonotype was recorded a few times. The chain carries TRBV18 and TRBJ1-1, with TRBD1 matching over 7 bases. The V gene's germline CDR1 is KGHSH and CDR2 LQKENI. With 2 bases clipped from V and 3 bases from J, the junction kept 6 bases outside the gene matches. This CDR3 has 15 amino acids. As DNA, the CDR3 is TGTGCCAGCTCACCAATGGGACAGACTTACACTGAAGCTTTCTTT. This encodes CASSPMGQTYTEAFF.

This clonotype was counted at least ten times. The genes are TRBV10-3 and TRBJ2-3, with TRBD2 as a possible D gene (5 bases). Germline CDR1 ENHRY, CDR2 SYGVKD. V dropped 3 bases and J dropped 2 bases, with 12 bases sitting between them. This CDR3 region has 15 residues. Written as DNA, the CDR3 is TGTGCCATCAGTGATCCTAGCTCTGACACAGATACGCAGTATTTT. Protein sequence: CAISDPSSDTDTQYF.

This clonotype was recorded many times. V and J are TRBV29-1 and TRBJ2-2, with a possible D match to TRBD2 (5 bases). The CDR3 consists of 12 residues. V was trimmed by 7 bases and J by 1 base, leaving 7 bases between them. From germline, CDR1 is SQVTM and CDR2 ANQGSEA. CDR3: CSAGKNTGELFF. CDR3 nucleotide sequence: TGCAGCGCCGGGAAGAACACCGGGGAGCTGTTTTTT.

This clonotype was detected a few times. The chain has TRBV5-4 and TRBJ2-1; no clear D. CDR3 length equals 13 residues. Germline assignment: CDR1 SGHNT and CDR2 YYREEE (reference sequence). With 3 bases removed from V and 6 bases from J, the gap between germline ends came to 10 bases. The CDR3 sequence: CASSSLVTNEQFF. In nucleotides, the CDR3 is TGTGCCAGCAGCTCTCTAGTGACCAATGAGCAGTTCTTC. The full variable domain, rest sourced from reference TRBV5-4 and TRBJ2-1, is ETGVTQSPTHLIKTRGQQVTLRCSSQSGHNTVSWYQQALGQGPQFIFQYYREEENGRGNFPPRFSGLQFPNYSSELNVNALELDDSALYLCASSSLVTNEQFFGPGTRLTVL.

Ten or more counts support this clonotype. The rearrangement joins TRBV6-5 to TRBJ2-7; 10 nucleotides align to TRBD2. V trimming: 7 bases; J trimming: 1 base; junction bases outside the gene matches: 1. The germline V gene has CDR1 MNHEY and CDR2 SVGAGI. CDR3 length equals 13 residues. The chain's CDR3 is CASTSGSSYEQYF. The CDR3 nucleotides are TGTGCCAGCACTAGCGGGAGTTCCTACGAGCAGTACTTC.

The table lists this clonotype with a count of one. J is TRBJ2-1 and V is TRBV20-1; 10 bases align to TRBD2. There are 16 residues in the CDR3. CDR1 DFQATT and CDR2 SNEGSKA come from the germline V gene (reference sequence). With 3 bases clipped from V and 7 bases from J, the junction kept 12 bases outside the gene matches. The CDR3 is CSASQHGLAVGNEQFF. CDR3 DNA: TGCAGTGCTAGTCAGCACGGACTAGCGGTAGGAAATGAGCAGTTCTTC.

The rearrangement joins TRBV4-2 to TRBJ2-1; D tentatively fits TRBD1 or TRBD2 (5 bases each). From germline, CDR1 is LGHNA and CDR2 YNFKEQ. The length of the CDR3 is 18 residues. Trimming pared 4 bases from V and 2 bases from J, leaving 21 bases between. The CDR3 nucleotides are TGTGCCAGCAGCCCCGGGGCCATCGGCCACAACCCCTACAATGAGCAGTTCTTC. Translation: CASSPGAIGHNPYNEQFF.

Ten or more counts support this clonotype. The chain carries TRBV20-1 and TRBJ1-1; weak D call: TRBD1 (5 bases). The V gene lost 3 bases and the J gene lost 8 bases, with 13 bases spanning the gap. The CDR3 is 12 residues long. Germline V gives CDR1 DFQATT, CDR2 SNEGSKA (reference sequence). The chain's CDR3 is CSARRGTAEAFF. The CDR3, as DNA: TGCAGTGCTAGGCGCGGGACGGCAGAAGCTTTCTTT.

The V and J genes are TRBV5-1 and TRBJ1-4, with unresolved D. Germline V lookup: CDR1 SGHRS, CDR2 YFSETQ. CDR3 size: 14 residues. Trimming removed 4 bases from V and 8 bases from J, with 15 bases in between. The CDR3 DNA is TGCGCCAGCAGCCCGAGGGAGGCCACGGAAAAACTGTTTTTT. Amino acid sequence: CASSPREATEKLFF.

This clonotype has ten or more counts. J is TRBJ2-5 and V is TRBV10-3; D is undetermined. Trimming pared 0 bases from V and 2 bases from J, leaving 22 bases between. The germline gives CDR1 ENHRY, CDR2 SYGVKD. The CDR3 is made up of 19 amino acids. The DNA for the CDR3 is TGTGCCATCAGTGAGTCCCCCCGTCCGGGCCCAAGTGATCAAGAGACCCAGTACTTC. Translated, it gives CAISESPRPGPSDQETQYF.

This clonotype was recorded a few times. The chain combines TRBV7-2 with TRBJ2-5; D is unresolved. Per the germline V gene, CDR1 is SGHTA and CDR2 is FQGNSA. Trimming cost V 6 bases and J 5 bases, with 7 bases left between them. This CDR3 contains 11 residues. CDR3 loop: CASRFRETQYF. The CDR3 DNA reads TGTGCCAGCAGATTTCGGGAGACCCAGTACTTC. Full variable domain (rest looked up from reference TRBV7-2 and TRBJ2-5): GAGVSQSPSNKVTEKGKDVELRCDPISGHTALYWYRQSLGQGLEFLIYFQGNSAPDKSGLPSDRFSAERTGGSVSTLTIQRTQQEDSAVYLCASRFRETQYFGPGTRLLVL.

This clonotype has a count of ten or more. The V call is TRBV7-9, the J call TRBJ2-5; 9 nucleotides align to TRBD2. Germline trimming cut 5 bases from V and 2 bases from J; bases unmatched to any gene: 9. The CDR3 covers 16 residues. Germline CDR1 reads SEHNR; CDR2 reads FQNEAQ (reference sequence). The CDR3 sequence is CASSKVVLAGQETQYF. The CDR3 DNA follows: TGTGCCAGCAGCAAGGTCGTACTAGCGGGTCAAGAGACCCAGTACTTC.

The V and J genes are TRBV10-3 and TRBJ2-5, with 7 bases aligning to TRBD1. Germline V lookup: CDR1 ENHRY, CDR2 SYGVKD. The trim removed 6 bases at V and 3 bases at J, leaving 4 bases unmatched. The CDR3 has 13 residues. The CDR3 sequence is CAISGTEKETQYF. CDR3 DNA: TGTGCCATCAGCGGGACAGAGAAAGAGACCCAGTACTTC.